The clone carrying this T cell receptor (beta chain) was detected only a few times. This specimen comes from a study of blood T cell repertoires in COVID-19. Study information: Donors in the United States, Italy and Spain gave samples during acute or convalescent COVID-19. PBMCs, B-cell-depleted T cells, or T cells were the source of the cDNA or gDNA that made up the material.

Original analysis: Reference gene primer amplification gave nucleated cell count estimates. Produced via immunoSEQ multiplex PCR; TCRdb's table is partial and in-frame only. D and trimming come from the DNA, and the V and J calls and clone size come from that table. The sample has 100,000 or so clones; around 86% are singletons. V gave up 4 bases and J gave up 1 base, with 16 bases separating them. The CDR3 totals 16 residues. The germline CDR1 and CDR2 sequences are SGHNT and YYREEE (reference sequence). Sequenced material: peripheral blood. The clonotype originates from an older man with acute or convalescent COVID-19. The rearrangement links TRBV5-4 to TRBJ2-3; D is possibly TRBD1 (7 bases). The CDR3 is CASSRGGTGGTDTQYF. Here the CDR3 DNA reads TGTGCCAGCAGCCGGGGAGGCACAGGGGGCACAGATACGCAGTATTTT.